These T cell receptor beta chains were read from a single sample in a study of T cell repertoires in cytomegalovirus infection. TCRdb recomputed calls from the reads with MiXCR, one row per CDR3 protein. The profile shows hundreds of thousands of distinct CDR3 sequences, about 30% of them singletons. What these receptors recognize is not known. The source was cultured PBMCs, collected from culture after CMV antigen stimulation. These receptors originate from a human donor in good health (CMV status not recorded). Some clones in this sample may be carry-over from other donors' samples. CDR3s include the opening cysteine and the closing phenylalanine or tryptophan.

CDR3 protein: CASSYGGRGTDTQYF
V gene: TRBV6-2/TRBV6-3

CDR3 protein: CASREQGQKTQYF
V gene: TRBV7-9

CDR3 protein: CASASRRSRDTQYF
V gene: TRBV12-5

CDR3 protein: CASSPGDYTYEQYF
V gene: TRBV12-3/TRBV12-4

CDR3 protein: CASSLTGTGSYTF
V gene: TRBV5-1

CDR3 protein: CASSIGRGIGEAFF
V gene: TRBV19

CDR3 protein: CASSPPRAYGYTF
V gene: TRBV19

CDR3 protein: CASSPSDRPYTEAFF
V gene: TRBV19

CDR3 protein: CASTSRYEQYF
V gene: TRBV6-2/TRBV6-3

CDR3 protein: CASSLDPGAATEAFF
V gene: TRBV7-2

CDR3 protein: CASSEPSQGHSYEQYF
V gene: TRBV10-2

CDR3 protein: CAWSVSGRLLAYTQYF
V gene: TRBV30

CDR3 protein: CASSPRQGLPEAFF
V gene: TRBV4-1

CDR3 protein: CSARSGNLHSSSGNTIYF
V gene: TRBV20-1

CDR3 protein: CASSPQGGEVSPLHF
V gene: TRBV7-2

CDR3 protein: CASSLGLWGTDTQYF
V gene: TRBV7-2

CDR3 protein: CASRTLRGGTGELFF
V gene: TRBV7-2

CDR3 protein: CASSFLRRATDTQYF
V gene: TRBV11-2

CDR3 protein: CASSETRTGQTQYF
V gene: TRBV6-1

CDR3 protein: CATSRDSNLNGNTIYF
V gene: TRBV15

CDR3 protein: CASSLSGQPSSGNTIYF
V gene: TRBV7-8

CDR3 protein: CASGGPELF
V gene: TRBV28

CDR3 protein: CASSYSSGTHYEQYF
V gene: TRBV6-6

CDR3 protein: CASAGTAKETQYF
V gene: TRBV7-2

CDR3 protein: CASSLVSLSQGQQRTEAFF
V gene: TRBV7-9

CDR3 protein: CASRSRALSEQFF
V gene: TRBV2

CDR3 protein: CASSQDEGWKQYF
V gene: TRBV4-1

CDR3 protein: CASSRLAGGFNEQFF
V gene: TRBV4-3

CDR3 protein: CASSLWTREAQYF
V gene: TRBV28